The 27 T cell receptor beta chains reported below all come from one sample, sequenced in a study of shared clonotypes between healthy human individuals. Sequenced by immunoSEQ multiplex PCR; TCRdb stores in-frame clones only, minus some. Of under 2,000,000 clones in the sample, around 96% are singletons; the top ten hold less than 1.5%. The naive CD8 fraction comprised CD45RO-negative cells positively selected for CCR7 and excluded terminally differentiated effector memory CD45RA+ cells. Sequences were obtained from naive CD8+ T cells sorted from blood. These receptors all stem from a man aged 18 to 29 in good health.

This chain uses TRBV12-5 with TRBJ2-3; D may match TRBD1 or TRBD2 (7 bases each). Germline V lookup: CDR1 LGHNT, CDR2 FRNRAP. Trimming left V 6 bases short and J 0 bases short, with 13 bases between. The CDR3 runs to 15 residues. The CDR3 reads CASGSQGGSTDTQYF. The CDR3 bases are TGTGCTAGTGGAAGCCAGGGGGGGAGCACAGATACGCAGTATTTT. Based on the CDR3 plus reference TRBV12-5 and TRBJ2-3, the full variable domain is DARVTQTPRHKVTEMGQEVTMRCQPILGHNTVFWYRQTMMQGLELLAYFRNRAPLDDSGMPKDRFSAEMPDATLATLKIQPSEPRDSAVYFCASGSQGGSTDTQYFGPGTRLTVL.

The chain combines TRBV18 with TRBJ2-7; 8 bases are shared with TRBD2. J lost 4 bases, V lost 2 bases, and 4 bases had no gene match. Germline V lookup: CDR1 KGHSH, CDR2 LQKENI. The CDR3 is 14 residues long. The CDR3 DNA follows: TGTGCCAGCTCACCAAGCGGGAGTCTGTACGAGCAGTACTTC. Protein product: CASSPSGSLYEQYF.

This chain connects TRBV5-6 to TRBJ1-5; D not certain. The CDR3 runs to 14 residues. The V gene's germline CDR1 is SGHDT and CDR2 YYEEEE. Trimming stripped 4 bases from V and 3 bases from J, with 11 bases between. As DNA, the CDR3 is TGTGCCAGCAGCCCGGACGGAATCAATCAGCCCCAGCATTTT. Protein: CASSPDGINQPQHF.

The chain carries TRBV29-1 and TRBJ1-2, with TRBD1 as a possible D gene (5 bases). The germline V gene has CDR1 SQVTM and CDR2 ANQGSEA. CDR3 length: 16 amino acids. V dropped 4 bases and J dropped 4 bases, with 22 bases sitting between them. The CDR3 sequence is CSVASIGQGTIYGYTF. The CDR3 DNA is TGCAGCGTTGCATCCATCGGGCAGGGCACTATCTATGGCTACACCTTC.

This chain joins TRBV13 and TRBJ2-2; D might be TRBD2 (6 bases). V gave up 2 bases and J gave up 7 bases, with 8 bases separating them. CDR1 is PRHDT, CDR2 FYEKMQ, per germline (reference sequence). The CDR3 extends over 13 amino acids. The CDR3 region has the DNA TGTGCCAGCAGCTTATCTAGCGTCGGGGAGCTGTTTTTT. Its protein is CASSLSSVGELFF.

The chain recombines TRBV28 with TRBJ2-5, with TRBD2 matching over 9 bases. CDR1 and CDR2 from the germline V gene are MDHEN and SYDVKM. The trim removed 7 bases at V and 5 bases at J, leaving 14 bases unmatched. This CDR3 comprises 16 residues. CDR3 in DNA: TGTGCCAGCACCCGAGGGGGGCTAGCGGGGAGGGAGACCCAGTACTTC. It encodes CASTRGGLAGRETQYF.

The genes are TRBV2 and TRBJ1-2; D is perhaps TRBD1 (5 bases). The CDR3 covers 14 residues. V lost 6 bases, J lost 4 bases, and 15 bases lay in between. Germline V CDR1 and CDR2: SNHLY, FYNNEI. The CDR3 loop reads CASSLQEDGYGYTF. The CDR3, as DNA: TGTGCCAGCAGCCTACAGGAGGACGGCTATGGCTACACCTTC.

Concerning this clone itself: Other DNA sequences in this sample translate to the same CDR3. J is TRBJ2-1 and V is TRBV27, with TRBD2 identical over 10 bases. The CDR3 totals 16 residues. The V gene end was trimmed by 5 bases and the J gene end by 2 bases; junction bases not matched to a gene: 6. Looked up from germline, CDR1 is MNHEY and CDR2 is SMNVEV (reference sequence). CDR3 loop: CASSLLSGGAYNEQFF. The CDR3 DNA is TGTGCCAGCAGTCTCCTAAGCGGGGGGGCCTACAATGAGCAGTTCTTC.

The CDR3 coding sequence is TGTGCCAGCAGCTCCCCGGACAGGGGACTTTACGAGCAGTACTTC. Translation: CASSSPDRGLYEQYF. V gene TRBV7-8 combines with J gene TRBJ2-7; the match to TRBD1 covers 9 bases. The J segment lost 4 bases and the V segment lost 4 bases, leaving 8 bases of the junction unmatched. The germline V gene has CDR1 SGHVS and CDR2 FQNEAQ. There are 15 residues in the CDR3. The full variable domain, its missing parts supplied by reference TRBV7-8 and TRBJ2-7, is GAGVSQSPRYKVAKRGQDVALRCDPISGHVSLFWYQQALGQGPEFLTYFQNEAQLDKSGLPSDRFFAERPEGSVSTLKIQRTQQEDSAVYLCASSSPDRGLYEQYFGPGTRLTVT.

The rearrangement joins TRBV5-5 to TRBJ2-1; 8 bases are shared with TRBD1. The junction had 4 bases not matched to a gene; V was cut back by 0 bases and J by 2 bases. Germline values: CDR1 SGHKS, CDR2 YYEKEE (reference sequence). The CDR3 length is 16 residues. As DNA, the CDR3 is TGTGCCAGCAGCTTGGAGGGACAGGCAGCCTACAATGAGCAGTTCTTC. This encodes CASSLEGQAAYNEQFF.

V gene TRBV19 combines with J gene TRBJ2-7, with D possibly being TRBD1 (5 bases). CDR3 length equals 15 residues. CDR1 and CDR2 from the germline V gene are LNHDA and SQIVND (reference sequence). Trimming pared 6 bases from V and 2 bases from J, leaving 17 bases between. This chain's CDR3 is CASSWTWGGTYEQYF. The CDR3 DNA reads TGTGCCAGTAGCTGGACCTGGGGCGGAACCTACGAGCAGTACTTC.

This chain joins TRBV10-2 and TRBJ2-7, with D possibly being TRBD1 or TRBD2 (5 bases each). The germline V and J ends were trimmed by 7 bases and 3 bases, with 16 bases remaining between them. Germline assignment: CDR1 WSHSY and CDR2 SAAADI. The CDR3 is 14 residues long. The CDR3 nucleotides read TGCGCCAGCAACCCTACCGGGACGCACTACGAGCAGTACTTC. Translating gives CASNPTGTHYEQYF.

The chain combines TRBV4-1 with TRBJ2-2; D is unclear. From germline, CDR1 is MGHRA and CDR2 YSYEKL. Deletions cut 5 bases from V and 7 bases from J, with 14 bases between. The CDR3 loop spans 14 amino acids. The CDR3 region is CASSGAYLVGELFF. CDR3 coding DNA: TGCGCCAGCAGCGGAGCTTATTTGGTCGGGGAGCTGTTTTTT.

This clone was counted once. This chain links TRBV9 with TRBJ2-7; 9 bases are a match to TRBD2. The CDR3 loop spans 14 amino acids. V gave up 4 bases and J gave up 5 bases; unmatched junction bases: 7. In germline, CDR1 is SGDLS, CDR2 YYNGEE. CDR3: CASSPPGTSNEQYF. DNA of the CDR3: TGTGCCAGCAGCCCCCCCGGGACTAGCAACGAGCAGTACTTC.

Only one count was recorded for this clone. The chain's CDR3 is CASSRAGYNEQFF. The CDR3 DNA reads TGTGCCAGCAGCCGAGCAGGGTACAATGAGCAGTTCTTC. The rearrangement links TRBV7-6 to TRBJ2-1, with D perhaps TRBD1 (5 bases). Germline V gene data show CDR1 as SGHVS and CDR2 as FNYEAQ. V was trimmed by 5 bases and J by 4 bases, leaving 9 bases between them. The length of the CDR3 is 13 residues. Full variable domain (missing parts from reference TRBV7-6 and TRBJ2-1): GAGVSQSPRYKVTKRGQDVALRCDPISGHVSLYWYRQALGQGPEFLTYFNYEAQQDKSGLPNDRFSAERPEGSISTLTIQRTEQRDSAMYRCASSRAGYNEQFFGPGTRLTVL.

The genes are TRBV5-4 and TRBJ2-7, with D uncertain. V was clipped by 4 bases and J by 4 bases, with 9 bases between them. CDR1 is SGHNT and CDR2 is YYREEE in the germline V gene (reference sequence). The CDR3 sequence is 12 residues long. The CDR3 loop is CASSARLYEQYF. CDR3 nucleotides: TGTGCCAGCAGCGCAAGACTGTACGAGCAGTACTTC.

As DNA, the CDR3 is TGTGCCAGCAGCCTAGGACAGGGGGTAGGTGAGCAGTTCTTC. Protein sequence: CASSLGQGVGEQFF. The V call is TRBV7-3, the J call TRBJ2-1; 10 nucleotides line up with TRBD1. The ends lost 5 bases at V and 9 bases at J; junction bases unmatched: 7. This CDR3 is 14 amino acids long. Germline CDR1 SGHTA, CDR2 FQGTGA. Looking up the rest from reference TRBV7-3 and TRBJ2-1 gives the full variable domain: GAGVSQTPSNKVTEKGKYVELRCDPISGHTALYWYRQSLGQGPEFLIYFQGTGAADDSGLPNDRFFAVRPEGSVSTLKIQRTERGDSAVYLCASSLGQGVGEQFFGPGTRLTVL.

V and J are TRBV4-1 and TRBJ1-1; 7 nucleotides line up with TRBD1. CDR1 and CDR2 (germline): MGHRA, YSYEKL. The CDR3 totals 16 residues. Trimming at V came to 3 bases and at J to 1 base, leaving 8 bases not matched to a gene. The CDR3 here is CASSHITGDQNTEAFF. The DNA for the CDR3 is TGCGCCAGCAGCCACATTACAGGGGATCAGAACACTGAAGCTTTCTTT.

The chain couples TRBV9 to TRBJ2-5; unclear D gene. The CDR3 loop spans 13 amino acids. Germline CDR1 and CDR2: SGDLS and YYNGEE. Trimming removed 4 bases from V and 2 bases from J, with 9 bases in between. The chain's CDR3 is CASSIWGQETQYF. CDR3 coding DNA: TGTGCCAGCAGCATTTGGGGACAAGAGACCCAGTACTTC. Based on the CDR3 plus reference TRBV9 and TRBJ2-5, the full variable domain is DSGVTQTPKHLITATGQRVTLRCSPRSGDLSVYWYQQSLDQGLQFLIQYYNGEERAKGNILERFSAQQFPDLHSELNLSSLELGDSALYFCASSIWGQETQYFGPGTRLLVL.

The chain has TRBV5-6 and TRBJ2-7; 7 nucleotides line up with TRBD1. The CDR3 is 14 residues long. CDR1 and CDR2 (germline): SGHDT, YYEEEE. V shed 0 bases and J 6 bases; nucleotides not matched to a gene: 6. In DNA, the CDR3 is TGTGCCAGCAGCTTGGGGTCAGGGGGAAGCGAGCAGTACTTC. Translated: CASSLGSGGSEQYF. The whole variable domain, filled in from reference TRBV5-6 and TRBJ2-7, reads DAGVTQSPTHLIKTRGQQVTLRCSPKSGHDTVSWYQQALGQGPQFIFQYYEEEERQRGNFPDRFSGHQFPNYSSELNVNALLLGDSALYLCASSLGSGGSEQYFGPGTRLTVT.

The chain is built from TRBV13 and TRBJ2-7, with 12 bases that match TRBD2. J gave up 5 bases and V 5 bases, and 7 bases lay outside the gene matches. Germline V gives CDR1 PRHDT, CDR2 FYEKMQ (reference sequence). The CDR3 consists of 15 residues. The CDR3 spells CASSLRLAGAHEQYF. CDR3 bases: TGTGCCAGCAGCCTGCGACTAGCGGGGGCACACGAGCAGTACTTC. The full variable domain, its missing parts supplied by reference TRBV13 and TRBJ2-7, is AAGVIQSPRHLIKEKRETATLKCYPIPRHDTVYWYQQGPGQDPQFLISFYEKMQSDKGSIPDRFSAQQFSDYHSELNMSSLELGDSALYFCASSLRLAGAHEQYFGPGTRLTVT.

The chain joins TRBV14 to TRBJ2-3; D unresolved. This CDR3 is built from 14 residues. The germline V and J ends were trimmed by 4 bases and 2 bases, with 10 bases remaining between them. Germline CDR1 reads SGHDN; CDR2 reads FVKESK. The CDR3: CASSLRIFTDTQYF. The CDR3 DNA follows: TGTGCCAGCAGCCTACGGATCTTCACAGATACGCAGTATTTT.

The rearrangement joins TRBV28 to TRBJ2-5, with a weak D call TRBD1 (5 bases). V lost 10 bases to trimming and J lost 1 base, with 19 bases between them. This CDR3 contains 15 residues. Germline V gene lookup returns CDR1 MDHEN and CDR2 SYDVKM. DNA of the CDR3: TGTGCCACCTTGAGAGGTAGCAGGGTCCAAGAGACCCAGTACTTC. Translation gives CATLRGSRVQETQYF. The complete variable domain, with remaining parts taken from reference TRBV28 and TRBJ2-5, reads DVKVTQSSRYLVKRTGEKVFLECVQDMDHENMFWYRQDPGLGLRLIYFSYDVKMKEKGDIPEGYSVSREKKERFSLILESASTNQTSMYLCATLRGSRVQETQYFGPGTRLLVL.

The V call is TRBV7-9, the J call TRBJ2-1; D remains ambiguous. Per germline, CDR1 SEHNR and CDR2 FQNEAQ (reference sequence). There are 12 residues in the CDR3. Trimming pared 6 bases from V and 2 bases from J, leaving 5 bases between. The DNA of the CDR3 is TGTGCCAGCAGGGATCCCTACAATGAGCAGTTCTTC. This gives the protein CASRDPYNEQFF.

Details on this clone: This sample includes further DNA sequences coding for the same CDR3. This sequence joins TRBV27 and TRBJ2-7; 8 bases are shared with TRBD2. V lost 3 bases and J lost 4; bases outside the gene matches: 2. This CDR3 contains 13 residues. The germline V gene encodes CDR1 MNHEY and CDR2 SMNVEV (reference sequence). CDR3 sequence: CASSFGGGYEQYF. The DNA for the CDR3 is TGTGCCAGCAGTTTCGGGGGGGGGTACGAGCAGTACTTC.

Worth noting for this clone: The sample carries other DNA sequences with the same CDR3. CDR3: CAWSEAGGPGDTQYF. CDR3 DNA sequence: TGTGCCTGGAGTGAGGCGGGAGGGCCGGGTGATACGCAGTATTTT. V gene TRBV30 combines with J gene TRBJ2-3; 9 bases align to TRBD2. There are 15 residues in the CDR3. CDR1 is GTSNPN, CDR2 SVGIG, per germline (reference sequence). Trimming cost V 1 base and J 6 bases; bases outside gene matches: 8.

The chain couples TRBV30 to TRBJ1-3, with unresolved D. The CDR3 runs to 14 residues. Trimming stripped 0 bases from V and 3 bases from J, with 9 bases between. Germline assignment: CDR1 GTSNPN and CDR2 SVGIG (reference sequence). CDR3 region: CAWSVSADGNTIYF. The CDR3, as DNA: TGTGCCTGGAGTGTATCGGCAGATGGAAACACCATATATTTT.